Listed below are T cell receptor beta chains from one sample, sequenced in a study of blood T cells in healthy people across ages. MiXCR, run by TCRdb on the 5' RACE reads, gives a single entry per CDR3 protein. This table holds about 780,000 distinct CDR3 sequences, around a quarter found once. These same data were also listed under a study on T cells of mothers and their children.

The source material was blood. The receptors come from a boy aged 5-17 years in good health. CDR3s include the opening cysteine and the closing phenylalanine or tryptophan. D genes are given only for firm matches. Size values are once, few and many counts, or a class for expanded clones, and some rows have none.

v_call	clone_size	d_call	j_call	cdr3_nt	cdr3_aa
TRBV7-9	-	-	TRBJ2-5	TGTGCCAGCAGCTTGGACGATTTAGATGAGACCCAGTACTTC	CASSLDDLDETQYF
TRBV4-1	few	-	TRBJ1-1	TGCGCCAGCAGCCAGATAGGGTTCGGATCTGAAGCTTTCTTT	CASSQIGFGSEAFF
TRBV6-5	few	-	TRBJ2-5	TGTGCCAGCAGTTGGACATCGAAAGAGACCCAGTACTTC	CASSWTSKETQYF
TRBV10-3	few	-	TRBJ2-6	TGTGCCATCAGAAGCTCTGGGGCCAACGTCCTGACTTTC	CAIRSSGANVLTF
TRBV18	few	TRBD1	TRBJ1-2	TGTGCCAGCTCACTCGCGACAGGGGGCTATGGCTACACCTTC	CASSLATGGYGYTF
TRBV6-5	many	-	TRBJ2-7	TGTGCCAGCAGTTTGAGACAGTCCTACGAGCAGTACTTC	CASSLRQSYEQYF
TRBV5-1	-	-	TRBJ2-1	TGCGCCAGCAGCCCAGTTCAGGGAAGCGGTGAGCAGTTCTTC	CASSPVQGSGEQFF
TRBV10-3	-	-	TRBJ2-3	TGTGCCATCAGTGAAAGCGACGTGGATACGCAGTATTTT	CAISESDVDTQYF
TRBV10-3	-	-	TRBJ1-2	TGTGCCGTACGGGCCCCGGCTAACTATGGCTACACCTTC	CAVRAPANYGYTF
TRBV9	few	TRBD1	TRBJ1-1	TGTGCCAGCAGCGTAGGTGACAGGGAGAACACTGAAGCTTTCTTT	CASSVGDRENTEAFF
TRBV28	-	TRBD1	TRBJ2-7	TGTGCCAGCAGCCTCGGGACAGGGGGCCCAGAAACGCGTTCCTACGAGCAGTACTTC	CASSLGTGGPETRSYEQYF
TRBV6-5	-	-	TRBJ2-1	TGTGCCAGCAGGACGACAGGTTCCTCCTACAATGAGCAGTTCTTC	CASRTTGSSYNEQFF
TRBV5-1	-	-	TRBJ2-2	TGCGCCAGCAGTTCGGCCAACAGATACACCGGGGAGCTGTTTTTT	CASSSANRYTGELFF
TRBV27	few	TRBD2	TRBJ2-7	TGTGCCAGCAGTCCGACGACTAGCGGAGGCGAGCAGTACTTC	CASSPTTSGGEQYF
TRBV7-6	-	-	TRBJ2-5	TGTGCCAGCAGCTACGGGGGCGGGCTGGAGACCCAGTACTTC	CASSYGGGLETQYF
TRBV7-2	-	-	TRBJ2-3	TGTGCCAGCAGCCCCCCTGGCGCTCTGACAGATACGCAGTATTTT	CASSPPGALTDTQYF
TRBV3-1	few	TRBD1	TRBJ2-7	TGTGCCAGCAGCCCGAGTCCCGGGACAGAGTACTTC	CASSPSPGTEYF
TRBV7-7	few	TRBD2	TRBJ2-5	TGTGCCAGCAGCTTGACTAGCGGGGGGGCCGAGGAGACCCAGTACTTC	CASSLTSGGAEETQYF
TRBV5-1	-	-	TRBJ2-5	TGCGCCAGCAGCTTGGGGGCTCGTCAGACCTTCCAAGAGACCCAGTACTTC	CASSLGARQTFQETQYF
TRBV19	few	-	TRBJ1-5	TGTGCCAGTAGTATCGCAGAGACGAATCAGCCCCAGCATTTT	CASSIAETNQPQHF
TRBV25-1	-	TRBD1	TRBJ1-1	TGTGCCAGCAGGCCGGGACAGGGGGAAGGAGCTTTCTTT	CASRPGQGEGAFF
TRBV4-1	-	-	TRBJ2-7	TGCGCCAGCAGCCAAGGCTATGGGGACGTCGGGAACGAGCAGTACTTC	CASSQGYGDVGNEQYF
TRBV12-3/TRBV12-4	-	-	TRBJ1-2	TGTGCCAGCAGTCCTCGTGGGAAAAATGGCTACACCTTC	CASSPRGKNGYTF
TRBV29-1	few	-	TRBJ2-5	TGCAGCGTTGAATACAGGGGGGGACAGACCCAGTACTTC	CSVEYRGGQTQYF
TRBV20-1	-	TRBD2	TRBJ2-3	TGCAGTGCTAGAGGGACTAGCGGGGGAGGGGATACGCAGTATTTT	CSARGTSGGGDTQYF
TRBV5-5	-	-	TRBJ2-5	TGTGCCAGCAGCTCCAATCAGGACCGGCGAGAGACCCAGTACTTC	CASSSNQDRRETQYF
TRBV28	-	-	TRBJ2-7	TGTGCCAGCAGTTTATCCGGGACTGGTTTCTACGAGCAGTACTTC	CASSLSGTGFYEQYF
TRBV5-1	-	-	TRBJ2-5	TGCGCCAGTAACCCGGCTAGTCAAGAGACCCAGTACTTC	CASNPASQETQYF
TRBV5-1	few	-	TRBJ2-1	TGCGCCAGCAGTAGGTGGATCTACCGGGATGAGCAGTTCTTC	CASSRWIYRDEQFF
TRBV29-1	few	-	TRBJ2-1	TGCAGCGTTGAGGTTGTATCCTACAATGAGCAGTTCTTC	CSVEVVSYNEQFF
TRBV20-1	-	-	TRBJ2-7	TGCAGTGCTAGAGATCCCCGACAGGCCTCCTCCTACGAGCAGTACTTC	CSARDPRQASSYEQYF
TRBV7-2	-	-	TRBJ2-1	TGTGCCAGCAGCCCCGCGGGTTATGAGCAGTTCTTC	CASSPAGYEQFF
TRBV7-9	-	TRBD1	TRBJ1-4	TGTGCCAGCAGCTTCCCGGGACAGGGGAATGAAAAACTGTTTTTT	CASSFPGQGNEKLFF
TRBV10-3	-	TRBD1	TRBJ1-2	TGTGCCATCAGTGACCCGACGTCAGGGGGGGCTCGAGATGGCTACACCTTC	CAISDPTSGGARDGYTF
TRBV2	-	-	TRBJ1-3	TGTGCCAGCAGTGGGGCGACAGCCTCTGGAAACACCATATATTTT	CASSGATASGNTIYF
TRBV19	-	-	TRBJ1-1	TGTGCCAGTAGTATAAAAGGCGTAGGGAACACTGAAGCTTTCTTT	CASSIKGVGNTEAFF
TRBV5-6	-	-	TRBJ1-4	TGTGCCAGCAGCTCGCCCCTCGTGGGGGAAAAACTGTTTTTT	CASSSPLVGEKLFF
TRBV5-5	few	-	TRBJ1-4	TGTGCCAGCAGCTTGCGAGAGGCCTCAACTAATGAAAAACTGTTTTTT	CASSLREASTNEKLFF
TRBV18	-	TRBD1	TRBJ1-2	TGTGCCAGCTCACCCGAGGGACAGGGGGCTGGCTATGGCTACACCTTC	CASSPEGQGAGYGYTF
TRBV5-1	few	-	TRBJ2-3	TGCGCCAGCAGGGACTCCCCGATACGCGGGGATACGCAGTATTTT	CASRDSPIRGDTQYF
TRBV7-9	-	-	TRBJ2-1	TGTGCCAGCAGCTTAGCGGGAGGTTACTACAATGAGCAGTTCTTC	CASSLAGGYYNEQFF
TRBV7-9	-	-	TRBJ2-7	TGTGCCAGCAGCTCCCCAGGACATGGCCTCTACGAGCAGTACTTC	CASSSPGHGLYEQYF
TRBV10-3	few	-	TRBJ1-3	TGTGCCATCAGTGGGGCCCCCAGGGGCTTGGGCCGTCCGGGAAACACCATATATTTT	CAISGAPRGLGRPGNTIYF
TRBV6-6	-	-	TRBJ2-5	TGTGCCAGCAGTTACTTGGACAGACTCCAAGAGACCCAGTACTTC	CASSYLDRLQETQYF
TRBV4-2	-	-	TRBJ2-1	TGTGCCAGCAGCCAAGAGGACCGCCGAGGGAATGAGCAGTTCTTC	CASSQEDRRGNEQFF
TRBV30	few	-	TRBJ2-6	TGTGCCTGGAGTCCGGGACTTATCTCTGGGGCCAACGTCCTGACTTTC	CAWSPGLISGANVLTF
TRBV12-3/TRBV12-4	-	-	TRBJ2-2	TGTGCCAGCACCCTCACCGGGGAGCTGTTTTTT	CASTLTGELFF
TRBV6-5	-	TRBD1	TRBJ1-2	TGTGCCAGCAGCACAAGGGACAGGGTGAGAGGCTACACCTTC	CASSTRDRVRGYTF
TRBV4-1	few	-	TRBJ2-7	TGCGCCAGCAGCCCTGGACAGACTGAGACCGAGCAGTACTTC	CASSPGQTETEQYF
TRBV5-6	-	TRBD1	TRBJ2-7	TGTGCCAGCAGCCCAGGACAGGGAGGTGGGGACGAGCAGTACTTC	CASSPGQGGGDEQYF
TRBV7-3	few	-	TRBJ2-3	TGTGCCAGCAGGTTCATCACAGATACGCAGTATTTT	CASRFITDTQYF
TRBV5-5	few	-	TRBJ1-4	TGTGCCAGCAGCATAGACCCTCCAAGCGACGAAAAACTGTTTTTT	CASSIDPPSDEKLFF
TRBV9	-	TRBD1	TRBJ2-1	TGTGCCAGCAACACAAAGGTGGGACAGGAACCTTTCCTTTTAAATGAGCAGTTCTTC	CASNTKVGQEPFLLNEQFF